The sample holds a few counts of the clone carrying this T cell receptor (beta chain). What it binds is unknown. This CDR3 contains 15 residues. Trimming pared 1 base from V and 0 bases from J, leaving 11 bases between. The V gene's germline CDR1 is SGHRS and CDR2 YFSETQ. The sample comes from a study of T cell responses to AZD1222 COVID-19 vaccine. Whole-study context: Investigators merged groups given second doses at roughly 4 or roughly 12 weeks.

Study-level findings and limits: Close to half of spike-specific TCRs reportedly recognize unmutated variant regions. The donors showed a predominance of white British ancestry and of females, with possible underestimation of clonal diversity. Spike-specific TCR breadth and depth rose after two AZD1222 doses.

Profiled with immunoSEQ multiplex PCR; TCRdb holds only in-frame clones, not every one. The repertoire holds about 150,000 clones, with about 94% as singletons. This TCR was sampled from an adult in good health. V usage is TRBV5-1 and J usage is TRBJ2-7, with TRBD2 as a possible D gene (6 bases). The material sequenced was peripheral blood, taken on day 0 of AZD1222 vaccination. CDR3 protein: CASSLPSANSYEQYF. CDR3 coding DNA: TGCGCCAGCAGCTTGCCTAGCGCCAACTCCTACGAGCAGTACTTC.